The T cell receptor beta chain described here comes from a study of post-analysis software for immune sequencing data. The TCR beta cDNA libraries contained unique molecular identifiers. T cells numbering roughly 1 to 10 million yielded cDNA molecules that totaled approximately 500,000. TCRdb used MiXCR to reprocess the PCR reads, holding one entry per CDR3 protein. The table lists roughly 570,000 distinct CDR3 sequences, around 36% of them singletons. Concerning this clonotype: Its antigen is currently unknown.

Study results and limitations: Compared with controls, patients had more of five TRBV segments, including TRBV5-6, TRBV5-1 and TRBV20-1.

Trimming took off 1 base at V and 10 bases at J, with 16 bases between the two ends. The CDR3 has 14 residues. Looked up from germline, CDR1 is SEHNR and CDR2 is FQNEAQ (reference sequence). This chain connects TRBV7-9 to TRBJ1-1; weak D call: TRBD1 (6 bases). The sequence derives from a girl aged 2-17 years with multiple sclerosis. The material sequenced was blood. This CDR3 is CASSLENRAGGAFF. Written as DNA, the CDR3 is TGTGCCAGCAGCTTAGAAAACAGGGCGGGAGGAGCTTTCTTT.